Listed below are T cell receptor beta chains from one sample, sequenced in a study of Graves' ophthalmopathy and Graves' hyperthyroidism. Via MiXCR, TCRdb re-called the multiplex PCR reads, giving one row per CDR3 protein. The repertoire holds nearly 400,000 distinct CDR3 sequences, about a sixth seen once, with about 1.6% in the top ten. The sample consisted of peripheral blood. Receptors were obtained from a young woman with Graves' ophthalmopathy. CDR3s include the opening cysteine and the closing phenylalanine or tryptophan. Each record gives: V gene, clone size, D gene, J gene, CDR3 protein, CDR3 DNA. D genes are given only for firm matches. Not every row has a clone size; where given, it reads once, few, many or a size class.

v_gene: TRBV20-1; abundance: many; d_gene: .; j_gene: TRBJ1-1; CDR3aa: CSAREGGTEAFF; CDR3nt: TGCAGTGCTAGAGAAGGCGGCACTGAAGCTTTCTTT
v_gene: TRBV11-2; abundance: many; d_gene: .; j_gene: TRBJ1-1; CDR3aa: CASSGGWGWAFF; CDR3nt: TGTGCCAGCAGCGGGGGTTGGGGATGGGCTTTCTTT
v_gene: TRBV12-3/TRBV12-4; abundance: .; d_gene: TRBD1; j_gene: TRBJ1-1; CDR3aa: CASGPPGQGAPGTEAFF; CDR3nt: TGTGCCAGCGGTCCGCCGGGACAGGGGGCGCCGGGAACTGAAGCTTTCTTT
v_gene: TRBV20-1; abundance: many; d_gene: .; j_gene: TRBJ1-1; CDR3aa: CSALGGVTTEAFF; CDR3nt: TGCAGTGCCCTCGGGGGGGTGACCACTGAAGCTTTCTTT
v_gene: TRBV27; abundance: many; d_gene: .; j_gene: TRBJ2-7; CDR3aa: CASSLWGGSGELYEQYF; CDR3nt: TGTGCCAGCAGTTTATGGGGGGGCAGCGGCGAGCTTTACGAGCAGTACTTC
v_gene: TRBV10-1; abundance: many; d_gene: .; j_gene: TRBJ2-7; CDR3aa: CASSEVAGSYEQYF; CDR3nt: TGTGCCAGCAGTGAAGTCGCGGGCTCCTACGAGCAGTACTTC
v_gene: TRBV27; abundance: many; d_gene: TRBD2; j_gene: TRBJ2-4; CDR3aa: CASSPPGLSFQYF; CDR3nt: TGTGCCAGCAGTCCGCCGGGACTATCCTTTCAGTACTTC
v_gene: TRBV28; abundance: many; d_gene: .; j_gene: TRBJ2-7; CDR3aa: CASRPVGTSYEQYF; CDR3nt: TGTGCCAGCAGACCGGTAGGGACAAGCTACGAGCAGTACTTC
v_gene: TRBV15; abundance: many; d_gene: .; j_gene: TRBJ2-2; CDR3aa: CATSRDPRNTGELFF; CDR3nt: TGTGCCACCAGCAGAGATCCGAGGAACACCGGGGAGCTGTTTTTT
v_gene: TRBV12-3/TRBV12-4; abundance: .; d_gene: .; j_gene: TRBJ1-3; CDR3aa: CASSFSTPRDTIYF; CDR3nt: TGTGCCAGCAGTTTTTCCACCCCTAGGGACACCATATATTTT
v_gene: TRBV2; abundance: many; d_gene: .; j_gene: TRBJ1-1; CDR3aa: CASRWGHTEAFF; CDR3nt: TGTGCCAGTCGATGGGGGCACACTGAAGCTTTCTTT